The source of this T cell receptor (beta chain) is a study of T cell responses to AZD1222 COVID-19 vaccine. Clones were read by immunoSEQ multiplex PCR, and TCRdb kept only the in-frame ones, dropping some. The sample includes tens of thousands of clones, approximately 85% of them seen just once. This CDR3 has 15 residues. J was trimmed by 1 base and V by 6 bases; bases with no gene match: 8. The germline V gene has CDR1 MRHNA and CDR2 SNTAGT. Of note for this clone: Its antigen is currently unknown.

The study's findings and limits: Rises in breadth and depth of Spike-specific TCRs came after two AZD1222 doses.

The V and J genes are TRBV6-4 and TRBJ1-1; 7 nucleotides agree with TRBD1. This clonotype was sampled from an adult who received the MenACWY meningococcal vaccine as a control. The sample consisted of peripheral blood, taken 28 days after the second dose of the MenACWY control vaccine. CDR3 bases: TGTGCCAGCAGAATCCATGACAGGGCGAACACTGAAGCTTTCTTT. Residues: CASRIHDRANTEAFF.